These T cell receptor beta chains were read from a single sample in a study of cytomegalovirus exposure and HLA in healthy donors. The method was immunoSEQ multiplex PCR; TCRdb's version includes in-frame clones alone and lacks a portion of them. In the table there are approximately 180,000 clones, roughly 86% of which are singletons. The sequencing input was PBMCs. These receptors came from a woman between 18 and 30 years old in good health and CMV-seronegative. Each CDR3 is given with its conserved first and last residue. The D gene is left open where the match is weak.

>14|TRBD1|TRBV6-6|TRBJ1-2
CASSFGQATYGYTF
TGTGCCAGCAGTTTCGGACAGGCGACCTATGGCTACACCTTC
>15|NA|TRBV4-1|TRBJ1-2
CASSQWQYSSDGYTF
TGCGCCAGCAGCCAATGGCAGTATTCTTCTGATGGCTACACCTTC
>13|TRBD2|TRBV7-9|TRBJ2-5
CASYRGDQETQYF
TGTGCCAGCTACCGGGGGGATCAAGAGACCCAGTACTTC
>12|NA|TRBV30|TRBJ1-2
CAWSTGRGGYTF
TGTGCCTGGAGTACCGGAAGAGGGGGCTACACCTTC
>16|NA|TRBV9|TRBJ1-2
CASSVAIGTSNYGYTF
TGTGCCAGCAGCGTAGCTATAGGGACATCCAACTATGGCTACACCTTC
>14|NA|TRBV6-4|TRBJ1-2
CASSDRGGSYGYTF
TGTGCCAGCAGTGACCGGGGAGGGAGCTATGGCTACACCTTC
>12|NA|TRBV5-1|TRBJ1-1
CASSLGRAEAFF
TGCGCCAGCAGCTTGGGGCGGGCTGAAGCTTTCTTT
>12|NA|TRBV11-2|TRBJ2-7
CASSLPREQQYF
TGTGCCAGCAGCCTTCCCCGGGAACAGCAGTACTTC
>18|NA|TRBV4-1|TRBJ2-7
CASSQKWPDVVSSYEQYF
TGCGCCAGCAGCCAAAAATGGCCCGATGTGGTAAGCTCCTACGAGCAGTACTTC
>14|NA|TRBV7-3|TRBJ1-2
CASSTGPRGYGYTF
TGTGCCAGCAGCACCGGTCCCCGAGGCTATGGCTACACCTTC
>13|NA|TRBV27|TRBJ1-4
CASSGSRGEKLFF
TGTGCCAGCAGTGGCTCGAGGGGGGAAAAACTGTTTTTT